This TCR beta chain originates from a study of beta chain features in type 1 diabetes. Turning to this clone: Its cognate antigen is unknown.

The whole isolated RNA underwent reverse transcription, so sequencing captured expressed TCRB transcripts. Clones were sequenced by immunoSEQ multiplex PCR, and TCRdb holds only the in-frame ones, with some missing. The table includes tens of thousands of clones, roughly 60% detected once. J was trimmed by 5 bases and V by 6 bases; bases with no gene match: 12. The germline V gene has CDR1 KGHSH and CDR2 LQKENI. The CDR3 has 16 amino acids. General study points: Whether HLA type affects TCRB rearrangement stayed undetermined in the present work.

Sequenced: Tregs from blood. V gene TRBV18 combines with J gene TRBJ2-1; 8 bases line up with TRBD2. The sequence was collected from a woman between 18 and 30 years old in good health. Here the CDR3 reads CASSPPGLDLNNEQFF. In DNA form, the CDR3 reads TGTGCCAGCTCTCCCCCGGGACTAGATTTGAACAATGAGCAGTTCTTC.